The next 12 T cell receptor beta chains were all read from a single sample in a study of CD8+ T cells in alopecia areata. TCR sequencing used cDNA made by reverse transcription of extracted RNA. Using immunoSEQ multiplex PCR, the repertoire was profiled, and TCRdb retains in-frame clones only, with some absent. The profile shows tens of thousands of clones, roughly 46% of them singletons. Input material: NKG2D-low CD8+ T cells sorted from blood. The receptors shown here come from a human donor with alopecia areata.

This chain joins TRBV2 and TRBJ1-1, with no clear D. From germline, CDR1 is SNHLY and CDR2 FYNNEI. V was clipped by 5 bases and J by 0 bases, with 13 bases between them. This CDR3 contains 15 residues. In DNA form, the CDR3 reads TGTGCCAGCAGTCCAAACTCCAGGTTGAACACTGAAGCTTTCTTT. The encoded protein is CASSPNSRLNTEAFF.

The chain recombines TRBV19 with TRBJ2-3; D unresolved. The germline V and J ends were trimmed by 7 bases and 2 bases, with 16 bases remaining between them. Looked up from germline, CDR1 is LNHDA and CDR2 is SQIVND (reference sequence). The CDR3 contains 15 residues. The CDR3 DNA follows: TGTGCCAGTACCCCCGGTGGGCTGCCCACAGATACGCAGTATTTT. It is translated as CASTPGGLPTDTQYF. Using reference TRBV19 and TRBJ2-3 for the parts outside the CDR3, the full variable domain is DGGITQSPKYLFRKEGQNVTLSCEQNLNHDAMYWYRQDPGQGLRLIYYSQIVNDFQKGDIAEGYSVSREKKESFPLTVTSAQKNPTAFYLCASTPGGLPTDTQYFGPGTRLTVL.

The J gene is TRBJ2-2, the V gene TRBV27; 9 bases fit TRBD1. Unmatched junction bases numbered 9, after V lost 6 bases and J lost 1 base. In germline, CDR1 is MNHEY, CDR2 SMNVEV (reference sequence). The CDR3 is 17 amino acids. Here the CDR3 DNA reads TGTGCCAGCAGCGGGGACAGGGTCATAAGGAACACCGGGGAGCTGTTTTTT. Translated: CASSGDRVIRNTGELFF.

This clone was seen only a few times. The chain joins TRBV2 to TRBJ1-1; 10 nucleotides match TRBD1. This CDR3 is built from 13 residues. The junction had 3 bases not matched to a gene; V was cut back by 8 bases and J by 3 bases. Germline V gene sequence: CDR1 SNHLY, CDR2 FYNNEI. The CDR3 nucleotides read TGTGCCAGCCTTGGACAGGGGGACACTGAAGCTTTCTTT. This translates into CASLGQGDTEAFF.

The chain couples TRBV30 to TRBJ1-1; D is undetermined. V was trimmed by 1 base and J by 5 bases, leaving 8 bases between them. Germline assignment: CDR1 GTSNPN and CDR2 SVGIG (reference sequence). CDR3 length equals 12 residues. As DNA, the CDR3 is TGTGCCTGGAGTGCCTTCTGGACTGAAGCTTTCTTT. Its protein product is CAWSAFWTEAFF.

The J gene is TRBJ2-6, the V gene TRBV7-9; the D gene could be TRBD1 or TRBD2 (7 bases each). The CDR3 covers 17 residues. Trimming cost V 4 bases and J 3 bases, with 16 bases left between them. CDR1 and CDR2 (germline): SEHNR, FQNEAQ (reference sequence). DNA of the CDR3: TGTGCCAGCAGCTGGGAGGGGACAGTCGGTGGGGCCAACGTCCTGACTTTC. It is translated as CASSWEGTVGGANVLTF.

This CDR3 is CSGGQPNTGELFF. The CDR3 coding sequence is TGCAGCGGGGGACAGCCGAACACCGGGGAGCTGTTTTTT. This chain uses TRBV29-1 with TRBJ2-2; TRBD1 aligns across 7 bases. CDR3 length equals 13 residues. CDR1 and CDR2 from the germline V gene are SQVTM and ANQGSEA. The V segment lost 7 bases and the J segment 0 bases; nucleotides outside the gene matches: 2.

This clone was seen more than once but under ten times. CDR3 region: CASSAALNYGYTF. The CDR3 DNA sequence: TGTGCCAGCAGCGCGGCCCTCAACTATGGCTACACCTTC. The chain links TRBV7-9 to TRBJ1-2, with unresolved D. V shed 5 bases and J shed 2 bases, with 9 bases lying between them. The CDR3 totals 13 residues. Germline CDR1 SEHNR, CDR2 FQNEAQ (reference sequence).

This clone was observed a handful of times. The J gene is TRBJ2-2, the V gene TRBV7-9; D is ambiguous. Trimming took off 4 bases at V and 1 base at J, with 13 bases between the two ends. In germline, CDR1 is SEHNR, CDR2 FQNEAQ (reference sequence). The CDR3 is 16 amino acids. The CDR3 is CASSSLDKGNTGELFF. Written as DNA, the CDR3 is TGTGCCAGCAGCTCCCTAGACAAGGGGAACACCGGGGAGCTGTTTTTT. The variable domain in full, completed from reference TRBV7-9 and TRBJ2-2, reads DTGVSQNPRHKITKRGQNVTFRCDPISEHNRLYWYRQTLGQGPEFLTYFQNEAQLEKSRLLSDRFSAERPKGSFSTLEIQRTEQGDSAMYLCASSSLDKGNTGELFFGEGSRLTVL.

This clone has just a few counts. The chain employs TRBV7-9 and TRBJ2-7; the D is unclear. This CDR3 is built from 14 residues. From germline, CDR1 is SEHNR and CDR2 FQNEAQ (reference sequence). V was pared by 2 bases and J by 2 bases, with 10 bases between. CDR3 protein: CASSLRSPTYEQYF. The CDR3 DNA reads TGTGCCAGCAGCTTACGGTCTCCCACCTACGAGCAGTACTTC.

This chain uses TRBV13 with TRBJ2-7, with D possibly being TRBD2 (6 bases). Germline-derived CDR1 and CDR2 are PRHDT and FYEKMQ (reference sequence). CDR3 length equals 15 residues. V gave up 3 bases and J gave up 0 bases, with 12 bases separating them. The CDR3 DNA follows: TGTGCCAGCAGCTTCCGGGACTTTGGCTCCTACGAGCAGTACTTC. Its translation: CASSFRDFGSYEQYF.

This clone was seen more than once but under ten times. The chain carries TRBV19 and TRBJ2-5; TRBD2 is a possible D gene (5 bases). V lost 7 bases and J 5 bases, leaving 11 bases between the germline ends. The CDR3 is made up of 12 amino acids. Looked up from germline, CDR1 is LNHDA and CDR2 is SQIVND (reference sequence). The CDR3 DNA reads TGTGCCAGTATGAGGACGGGGGAGACCCAGTACTTC. This translates into CASMRTGETQYF.